The subject of this entry is one TCR beta chain. Repertoires were generated with immunoSEQ multiplex PCR, while TCRdb's copy carries only in-frame clones and drops some. This sample has about 50,000 clones; 85% occur once, and the top ten carry 5.5% to 7.5%. The entry originates in a study of blood T cell repertoires in COVID-19. Whole-study context: PBMCs, B-cell-depleted T cells, or T cells were the source of the cDNA or gDNA that made up the material.

This sequence originates from a man aged 55 to 70 with acute or convalescent COVID-19. Sequences were obtained from peripheral blood.

The CDR3: CASSIQGTGLRDYTF. For the CDR3, the DNA is TGTGCCAGTAGTATTCAAGGGACAGGCCTCCGTGACTACACCTTC. V gene TRBV19 combines with J gene TRBJ1-2; TRBD1 matches 8 bases. This CDR3 has 15 amino acids. Germline values: CDR1 LNHDA, CDR2 SQIVND (reference sequence). The V gene end was trimmed by 3 bases and the J gene end by 10 bases; junction bases not matched to a gene: 13.